This T cell receptor (beta chain) was recorded in a study of blood T cell repertoires in COVID-19. Study as a whole: Acute and convalescent COVID-19 specimens originated in the United States, Italy and Spain. PBMCs, B-cell-depleted T cells, or T cells provided the cDNA or gDNA that made up the material.

In the source study's methods: By means of reference gene primer amplification, nucleated cell counts were estimated. Produced via immunoSEQ multiplex PCR; TCRdb's table is partial and in-frame only. Clonal size and the V and J genes are those of that table, whereas D and trimming came from the DNA. The table records some 290,000 clones, 75% to 90% of them present only once. This CDR3 comprises 16 residues. Trimming took 0 bases from V and 4 from J; bases not matched to a gene: 5. Germline values: CDR1 SGDLS, CDR2 YYNGEE. The TCR originated in a man aged 55 to 70 who had recovered from COVID-19. Sequencing was performed on peripheral blood. The chain uses TRBV9 and TRBJ2-1; TRBD2 agrees at 9 bases. The CDR3 loop reads CASSVVGTSRYNEQFF. CDR3 in DNA: TGTGCCAGCAGCGTAGTTGGGACTAGCAGATACAATGAGCAGTTCTTC. Combining the CDR3 with reference TRBV9 and TRBJ2-1 gives the whole variable domain DSGVTQTPKHLITATGQRVTLRCSPRSGDLSVYWYQQSLDQGLQFLIQYYNGEERAKGNILERFSAQQFPDLHSELNLSSLELGDSALYFCASSVVGTSRYNEQFFGPGTRLTVL.